The sequence of this T cell receptor beta chain was determined in a study of long-term antiretroviral therapy in people with HIV. Study-level background: The earliest specimens came about a decade ahead of the 2015 immediate-ART recommendation. Points from the study as a whole: Pre-ART clonal expansions dominated every time point's repertoire.

J lost 0 bases, V lost 4 bases, and 1 base had no gene match. The length of the CDR3 is 15 residues. Per germline, CDR1 PRHDT and CDR2 FYEKMQ (reference sequence). At survey level, the immunoSEQ assay was run in its v3.0 version. Sequenced by immunoSEQ multiplex PCR; TCRdb stores in-frame clones only, minus some. The table includes approximately 35,000 clones, roughly 80% detected once. Every participant gave one or more pre-ART and two or more post-ART PBMC samples. On this clone itself: Its antigen remains unidentified.

This material consisted of unsorted PBMCs, taken 2 years after starting antiretroviral therapy. The clonotype comes from a woman between 50 and 59 years old with HIV. The gene calls are TRBV13 and TRBJ2-1; 9 nucleotides line up with TRBD2. CDR3 in amino acids: CASSSGLASYNEQFF. In DNA form, the CDR3 reads TGTGCCAGCAGCTCGGGACTAGCCTCCTACAATGAGCAGTTCTTC.